The clone carrying this TCR beta chain was counted a few times. Germline V CDR1 and CDR2: SGHRS, YFSETQ. V lost 2 bases and J lost 7; bases outside the gene matches: 10. The CDR3 has 17 amino acids. This entry belongs to a study of response to subunit inactivated influenza vaccine. MiXCR, run by TCRdb on the RT-PCR reads, gives a single entry per CDR3 protein. The profile shows 500,000 to 700,000 distinct CDR3 sequences, under 25% of them singletons. These sequences were also reported in another study, on T cells expressing NK-cell markers. That study adds: For TCR beta, cDNA was produced by 5'RACE template switching with UMIs.

The source is a man aged 50-59 years who received an inactivated influenza vaccine. The sequenced sample was CD4+ T cells sorted from PBMCs, obtained 11 to 12 days after vaccination. The rearrangement joins TRBV5-1 to TRBJ2-1; 12 nucleotides line up with TRBD2. The CDR3 DNA follows: TGCGCCAGCAGCTTCGCGCCTCTAGCGGGGGGGCGGAATGAGCAGTTCTTC. Its translation is CASSFAPLAGGRNEQFF. The full variable domain, with the rest looked up from reference TRBV5-1 and TRBJ2-1, is KAGVTQTPRYLIKTRGQQVTLSCSPISGHRSVSWYQQTPGQGLQFLFEYFSETQRNKGNFPGRFSGRQFSNSRSEMNVSTLELGDSALYLCASSFAPLAGGRNEQFFGPGTRLTVL.